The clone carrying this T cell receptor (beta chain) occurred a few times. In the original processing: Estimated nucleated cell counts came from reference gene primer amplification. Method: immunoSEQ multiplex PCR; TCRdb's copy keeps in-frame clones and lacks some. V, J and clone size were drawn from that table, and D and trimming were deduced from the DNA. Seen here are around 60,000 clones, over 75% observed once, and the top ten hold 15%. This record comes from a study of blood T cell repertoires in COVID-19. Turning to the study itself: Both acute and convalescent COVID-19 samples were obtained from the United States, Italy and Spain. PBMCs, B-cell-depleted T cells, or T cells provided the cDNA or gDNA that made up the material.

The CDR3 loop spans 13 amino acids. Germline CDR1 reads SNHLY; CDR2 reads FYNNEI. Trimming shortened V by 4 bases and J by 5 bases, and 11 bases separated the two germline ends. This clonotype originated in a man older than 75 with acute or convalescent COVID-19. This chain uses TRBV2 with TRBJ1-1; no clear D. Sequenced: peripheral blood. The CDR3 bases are TGTGCCAGCAGTGTATCCGGGGTTACTGAAGCTTTCTTT. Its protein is CASSVSGVTEAFF.